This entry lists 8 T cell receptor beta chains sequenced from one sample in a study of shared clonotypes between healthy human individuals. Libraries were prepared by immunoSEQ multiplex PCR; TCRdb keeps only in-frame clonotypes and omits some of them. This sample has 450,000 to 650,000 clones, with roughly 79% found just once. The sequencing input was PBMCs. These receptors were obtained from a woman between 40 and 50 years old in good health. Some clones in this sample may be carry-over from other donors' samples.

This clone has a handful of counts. The DNA for the CDR3 is TGTGCCAGCAGTTTACAGCGAAATCAGCCCCAGCATTTT. This codes for CASSLQRNQPQHF. V and J are TRBV2 and TRBJ1-5; D unresolved. Germline CDR1 and CDR2: SNHLY and FYNNEI. Trimming shortened V by 5 bases and J by 4 bases, and 9 bases separated the two germline ends. This CDR3 contains 13 residues.

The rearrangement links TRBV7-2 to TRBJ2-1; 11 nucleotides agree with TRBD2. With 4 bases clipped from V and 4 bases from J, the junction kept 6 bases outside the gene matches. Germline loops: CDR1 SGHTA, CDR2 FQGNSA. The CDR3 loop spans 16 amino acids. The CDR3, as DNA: TGTGCCAGCAGCTACGGGACTAGCGGAGAGTACAATGAGCAGTTCTTC. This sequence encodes CASSYGTSGEYNEQFF.

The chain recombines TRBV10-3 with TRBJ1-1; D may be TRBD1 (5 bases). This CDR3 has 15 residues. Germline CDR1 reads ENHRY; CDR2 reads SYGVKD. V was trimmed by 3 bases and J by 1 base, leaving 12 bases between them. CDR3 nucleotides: TGTGCCATCAGTGAAGACGCGGGGACGAACACTGAAGCTTTCTTT. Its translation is CAISEDAGTNTEAFF.

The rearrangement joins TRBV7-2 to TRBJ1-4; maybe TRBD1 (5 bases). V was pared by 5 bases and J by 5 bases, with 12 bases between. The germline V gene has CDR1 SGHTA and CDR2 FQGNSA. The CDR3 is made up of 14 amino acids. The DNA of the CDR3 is TGTGCCAGCAGCCCCGGGACGGAAAATGAAAAACTGTTTTTT. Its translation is CASSPGTENEKLFF.

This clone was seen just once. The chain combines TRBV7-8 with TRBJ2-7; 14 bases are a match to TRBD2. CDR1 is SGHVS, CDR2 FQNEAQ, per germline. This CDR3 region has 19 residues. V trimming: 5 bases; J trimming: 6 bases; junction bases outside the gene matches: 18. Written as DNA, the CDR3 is TGTGCCAGCAGCCTAGGGACTAGCGGGAGTCAGGGGCATCGTTCCGAGCAGTACTTC. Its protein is CASSLGTSGSQGHRSEQYF.

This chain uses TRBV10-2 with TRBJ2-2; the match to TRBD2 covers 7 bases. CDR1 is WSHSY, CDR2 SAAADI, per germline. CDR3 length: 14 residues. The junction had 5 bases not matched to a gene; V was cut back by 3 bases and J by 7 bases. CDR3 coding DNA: TGCGCCAGCAGTGATCTCGGGGGGATCGGGGAGCTGTTTTTT. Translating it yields CASSDLGGIGELFF.

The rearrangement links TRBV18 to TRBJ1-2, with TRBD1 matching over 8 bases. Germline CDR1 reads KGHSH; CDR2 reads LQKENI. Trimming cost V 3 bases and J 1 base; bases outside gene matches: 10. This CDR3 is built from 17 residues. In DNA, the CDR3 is TGTGCCAGCTCACCTGCAGGGGACAGGTCCTATAACTATGGCTACACCTTC. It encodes CASSPAGDRSYNYGYTF.

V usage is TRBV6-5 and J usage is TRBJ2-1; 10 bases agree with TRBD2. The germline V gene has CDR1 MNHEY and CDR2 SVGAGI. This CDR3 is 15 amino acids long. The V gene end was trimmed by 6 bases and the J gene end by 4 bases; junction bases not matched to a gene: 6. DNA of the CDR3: TGTGCCAGCAGACAAGCGGGAGGGCGGTACAATGAGCAGTTCTTC. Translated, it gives CASRQAGGRYNEQFF.